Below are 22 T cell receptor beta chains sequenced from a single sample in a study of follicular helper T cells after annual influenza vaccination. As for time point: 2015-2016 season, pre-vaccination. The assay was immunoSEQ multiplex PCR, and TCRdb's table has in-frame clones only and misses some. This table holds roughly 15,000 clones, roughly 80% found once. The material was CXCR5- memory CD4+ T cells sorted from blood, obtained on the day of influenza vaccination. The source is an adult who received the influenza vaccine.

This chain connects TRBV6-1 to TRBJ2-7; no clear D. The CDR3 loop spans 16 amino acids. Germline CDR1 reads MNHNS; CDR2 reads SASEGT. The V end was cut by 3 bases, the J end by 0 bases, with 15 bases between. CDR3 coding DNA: TGTGCCAGCAGTGAGCCTGGTCATGCCGGCTCCTACGAGCAGTACTTC. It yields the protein CASSEPGHAGSYEQYF.

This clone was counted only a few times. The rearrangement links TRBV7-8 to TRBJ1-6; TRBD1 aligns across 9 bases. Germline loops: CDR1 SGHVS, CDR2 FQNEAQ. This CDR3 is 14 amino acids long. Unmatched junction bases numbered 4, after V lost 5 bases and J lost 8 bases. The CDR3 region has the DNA TGTGCCAGCAGCGTGACAGGGGGGGATTCACCCCTCCACTTT. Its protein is CASSVTGGDSPLHF.

CDR3 amino acids: CASSSATGGNFNYGYTF. For the CDR3, the DNA is TGTGCCAGCAGCTCGGCGACAGGGGGGAATTTCAACTATGGCTACACCTTC. V is TRBV5-4 and J is TRBJ1-2; 9 bases match TRBD1. This CDR3 contains 17 residues. Germline V gene data show CDR1 as SGHNT and CDR2 as YYREEE (reference sequence). J lost 2 bases, V lost 3 bases, and 11 bases had no gene match. Based on the CDR3 plus reference TRBV5-4 and TRBJ1-2, the full variable domain is ETGVTQSPTHLIKTRGQQVTLRCSSQSGHNTVSWYQQALGQGPQFIFQYYREEENGRGNFPPRFSGLQFPNYSSELNVNALELDDSALYLCASSSATGGNFNYGYTFGSGTRLTVV.

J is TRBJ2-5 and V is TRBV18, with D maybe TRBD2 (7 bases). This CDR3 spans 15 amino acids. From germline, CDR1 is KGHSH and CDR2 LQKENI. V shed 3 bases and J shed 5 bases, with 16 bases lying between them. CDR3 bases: TGTGCCAGCTCACCCCCGGGGGCTAGCGGCGAGACCCAGTACTTC. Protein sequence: CASSPPGASGETQYF.

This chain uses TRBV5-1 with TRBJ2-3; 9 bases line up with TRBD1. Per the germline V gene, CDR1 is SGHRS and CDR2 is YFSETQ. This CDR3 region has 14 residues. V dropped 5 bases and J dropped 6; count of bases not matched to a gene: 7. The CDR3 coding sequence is TGCGCCAGCAGTTCCTCGACAGGGGGGGATACGCAGTATTTT. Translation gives CASSSSTGGDTQYF.

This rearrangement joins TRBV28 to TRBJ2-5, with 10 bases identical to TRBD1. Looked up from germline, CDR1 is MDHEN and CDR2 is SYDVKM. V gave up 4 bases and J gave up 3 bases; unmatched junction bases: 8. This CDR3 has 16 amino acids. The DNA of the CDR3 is TGTGCCAGCAGTTCCCCTGGACAGGGGGGGAAAGAGACCCAGTACTTC. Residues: CASSSPGQGGKETQYF.

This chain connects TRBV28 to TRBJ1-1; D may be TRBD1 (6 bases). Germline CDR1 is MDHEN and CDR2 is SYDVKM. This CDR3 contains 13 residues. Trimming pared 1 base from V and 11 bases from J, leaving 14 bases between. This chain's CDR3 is CASSLLYTGSAFF. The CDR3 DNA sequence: TGTGCCAGCAGTTTATTGTACACAGGGAGTGCTTTCTTT.

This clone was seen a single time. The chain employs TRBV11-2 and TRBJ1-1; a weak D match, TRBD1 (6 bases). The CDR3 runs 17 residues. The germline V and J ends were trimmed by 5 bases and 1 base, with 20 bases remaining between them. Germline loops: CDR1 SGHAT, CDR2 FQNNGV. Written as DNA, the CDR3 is TGTGCCAGCAGCACAACTCCAACAGGGAAGAAGAACACTGAAGCTTTCTTT. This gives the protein CASSTTPTGKKNTEAFF.

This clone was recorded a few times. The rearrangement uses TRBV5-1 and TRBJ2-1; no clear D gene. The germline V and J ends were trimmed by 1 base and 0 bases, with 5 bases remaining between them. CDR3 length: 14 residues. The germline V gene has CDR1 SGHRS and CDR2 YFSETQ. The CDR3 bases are TGCGCCAGCAGCTTGTGGGGCTCCTACAATGAGCAGTTCTTC. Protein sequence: CASSLWGSYNEQFF.

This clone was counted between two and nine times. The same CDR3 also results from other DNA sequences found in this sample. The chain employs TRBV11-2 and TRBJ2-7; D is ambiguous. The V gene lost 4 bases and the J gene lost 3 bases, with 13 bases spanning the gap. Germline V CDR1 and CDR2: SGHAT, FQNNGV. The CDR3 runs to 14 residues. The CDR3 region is CASSSIVAIYEQYF. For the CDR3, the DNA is TGTGCCAGCAGCTCCATAGTGGCTATCTACGAGCAGTACTTC.

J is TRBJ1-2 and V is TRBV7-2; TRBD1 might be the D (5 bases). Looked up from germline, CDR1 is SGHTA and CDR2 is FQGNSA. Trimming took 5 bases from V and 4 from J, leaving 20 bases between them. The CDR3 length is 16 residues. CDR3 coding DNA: TGTGCCAGCAGCCCTAGACCGGGGGATAAGAGCTATGGCTACACCTTC. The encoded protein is CASSPRPGDKSYGYTF.

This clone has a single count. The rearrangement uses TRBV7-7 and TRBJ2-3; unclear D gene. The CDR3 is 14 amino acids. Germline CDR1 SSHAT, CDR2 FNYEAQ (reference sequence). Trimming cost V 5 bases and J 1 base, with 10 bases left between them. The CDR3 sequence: CASSQRPGTDTQYF. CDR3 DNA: TGTGCCAGCAGCCAACGCCCGGGCACAGATACGCAGTATTTT.

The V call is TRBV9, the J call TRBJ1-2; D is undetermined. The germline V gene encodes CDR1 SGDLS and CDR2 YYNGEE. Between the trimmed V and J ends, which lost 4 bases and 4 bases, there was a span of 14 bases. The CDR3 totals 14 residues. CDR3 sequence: CASSSSRGSYGYTF. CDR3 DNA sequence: TGTGCCAGCAGCTCCTCACGGGGTAGCTATGGCTACACCTTC.

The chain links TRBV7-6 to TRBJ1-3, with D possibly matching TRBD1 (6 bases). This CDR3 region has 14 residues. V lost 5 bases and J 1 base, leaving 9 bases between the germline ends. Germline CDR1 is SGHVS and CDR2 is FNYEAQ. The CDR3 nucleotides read TGTGCCAGCAGCCTCGGACAGTCTGGAAACACCATATATTTT. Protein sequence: CASSLGQSGNTIYF.

Here the CDR3 DNA reads TGTGCCAGTAGTTTCAGCGGACAGTATGGCTACACCTTC. Its translation is CASSFSGQYGYTF. The chain recombines TRBV19 with TRBJ1-2; maybe TRBD1 (6 bases). Looked up from germline, CDR1 is LNHDA and CDR2 is SQIVND (reference sequence). This CDR3 region has 13 residues. The V end was cut by 5 bases, the J end by 5 bases, with 12 bases between.

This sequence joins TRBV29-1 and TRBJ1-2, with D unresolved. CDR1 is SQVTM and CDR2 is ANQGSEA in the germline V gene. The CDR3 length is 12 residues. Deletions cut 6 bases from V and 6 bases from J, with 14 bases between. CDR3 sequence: CSVEGFPNGYTF. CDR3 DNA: TGCAGCGTCGAGGGATTTCCGAATGGCTACACCTTC. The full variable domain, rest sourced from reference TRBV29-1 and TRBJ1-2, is SAVISQKPSRDICQRGTSLTIQCQVDSQVTMMFWYRQQPGQSLTLIATANQGSEATYESGFVIDKFPISRPNLTFSTLTVSNMSPEDSSIYLCSVEGFPNGYTFGSGTRLTVV.

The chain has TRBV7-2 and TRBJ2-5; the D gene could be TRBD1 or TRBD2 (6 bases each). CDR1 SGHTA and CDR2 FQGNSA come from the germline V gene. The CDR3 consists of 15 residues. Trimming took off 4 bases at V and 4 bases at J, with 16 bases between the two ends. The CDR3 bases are TGTGCCAGCAGCTCCCCGAAGGGGGGTGGAGAGACCCAGTACTTC. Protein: CASSSPKGGGETQYF. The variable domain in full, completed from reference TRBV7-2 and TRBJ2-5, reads GAGVSQSPSNKVTEKGKDVELRCDPISGHTALYWYRQSLGQGLEFLIYFQGNSAPDKSGLPSDRFSAERTGGSVSTLTIQRTQQEDSAVYLCASSSPKGGGETQYFGPGTRLLVL.

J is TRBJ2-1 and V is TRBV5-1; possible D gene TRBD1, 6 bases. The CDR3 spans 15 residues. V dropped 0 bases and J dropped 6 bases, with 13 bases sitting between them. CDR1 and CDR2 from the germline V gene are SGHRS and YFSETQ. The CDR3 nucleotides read TGCGCCAGCAGCTTGGGAGGGGGATTGTCCAATGAGCAGTTCTTC. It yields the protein CASSLGGGLSNEQFF.

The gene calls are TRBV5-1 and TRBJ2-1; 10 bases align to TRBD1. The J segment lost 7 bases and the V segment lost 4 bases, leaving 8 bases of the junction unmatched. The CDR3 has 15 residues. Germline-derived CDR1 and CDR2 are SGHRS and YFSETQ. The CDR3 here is CASSKAGTGDNEQFF. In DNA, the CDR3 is TGCGCCAGCAGCAAGGCCGGGACAGGGGATAATGAGCAGTTCTTC.

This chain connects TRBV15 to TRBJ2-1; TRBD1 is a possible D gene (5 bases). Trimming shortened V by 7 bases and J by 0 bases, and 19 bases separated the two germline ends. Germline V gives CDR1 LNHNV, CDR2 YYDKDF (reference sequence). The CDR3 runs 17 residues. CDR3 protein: CATKPQSTASSYNEQFF. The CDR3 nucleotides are TGTGCCACCAAACCGCAATCGACAGCCAGCTCCTACAATGAGCAGTTCTTC.

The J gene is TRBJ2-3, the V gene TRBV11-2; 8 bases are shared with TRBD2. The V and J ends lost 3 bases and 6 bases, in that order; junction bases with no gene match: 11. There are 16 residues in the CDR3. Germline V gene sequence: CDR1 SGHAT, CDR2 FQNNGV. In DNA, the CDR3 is TGTGCCAGCAGCTTCCTTGGCGGGGGGACATCGGATACGCAGTATTTT. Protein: CASSFLGGGTSDTQYF.

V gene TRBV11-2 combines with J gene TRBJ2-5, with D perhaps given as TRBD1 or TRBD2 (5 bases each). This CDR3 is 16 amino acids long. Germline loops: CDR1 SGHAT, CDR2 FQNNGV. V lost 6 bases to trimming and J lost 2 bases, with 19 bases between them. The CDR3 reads CASRYPGRRQQETQYF. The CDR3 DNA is TGTGCCAGCAGGTACCCGGGACGGAGGCAACAAGAGACCCAGTACTTC.